One sample yielded the 2 T cell receptor beta chains listed below, sequenced in a study of early T cells in non-severe SARS-CoV-2 infection. TCRdb called the 5' RACE reads again in MiXCR, with one record for every CDR3 protein. The data show about 27,000 distinct CDR3 sequences, about 3% seen once. Sequenced sample: whole blood. The receptors shown here come from an adult who was a healthcare worker with PCR-confirmed SARS-CoV-2 infection or an uninfected control (not recorded which).

There are many counts of this clonotype. The chain recombines TRBV2 with TRBJ2-7, with no clear D. The V end lost 10 bases, the J end lost 2 bases, and 15 bases lay between the germline ends. Per the germline V gene, CDR1 is SNHLY and CDR2 is FYNNEI. The CDR3 runs to 13 residues. The DNA for the CDR3 is TGTGCCACCGTAGAGAACAGCCCCTACGAGCAGTACGTC. Translation: CATVENSPYEQYV.

This chain links TRBV5-1 with TRBJ2-5; no definite D call. CDR1 and CDR2 (germline): SGHRS, YFSETQ. CDR3 size: 13 residues. Between the trimmed V and J ends, which lost 4 bases and 5 bases, there was a span of 12 bases. The CDR3 reads CASSVGSVETQYF. The DNA for the CDR3 is TGCGCCAGCAGCGTCGGTTCCGTTGAGACCCAGTACTTC. The full variable domain, in which reference TRBV5-1 and TRBJ2-5 provide the parts outside the CDR3, is KAGVTQTPRYLIKTRGQQVTLSCSPISGHRSVSWYQQTPGQGLQFLFEYFSETQRNKGNFPGRFSGRQFSNSRSEMNVSTLELGDSALYLCASSVGSVETQYFGPGTRLLVL.